The TCR beta chain under discussion was sequenced for a study of cytomegalovirus exposure and HLA in healthy donors. This clone was recorded once. Its target is unknown. Study-wide findings and caveats: A further, later analysis showed that HLA-associated TCR beta chains (compared with equally common others) were more clonally expanded. Under in vitro conditions, a few CMV-associated chains were confirmed as specific for CMV antigens. TCR beta V segments were, for the most part, productive about 90% or about 30% of the time in an earlier analysis. Several top significant clusters appeared, in a later analysis, to be linked to common viral pathogens.

Trimming stripped 6 bases from V and 7 bases from J, with 4 bases between. CDR3 size: 10 residues. Germline lookup yields CDR1 MNHEY and CDR2 SMNVEV (reference sequence). PCR involved 60 Vbeta and 13 Jbeta primers. The protocol was immunoSEQ multiplex PCR, while the TCRdb copy is restricted to in-frame clones and leaves out a portion. Among 90,000 to 130,000 clones listed, around three quarters were seen once. This sequence joins TRBV27 and TRBJ2-1; D is unresolved. The sequencing sample was made of PBMCs. This receptor was taken from a young woman in good health and CMV-seropositive. Here the CDR3 reads CASRANEQFF. The CDR3 bases are TGTGCCAGCAGAGCTAATGAGCAGTTCTTC.